Detailed here is one T cell receptor (beta chain). The antigen is unknown. The record originates from a study of cytomegalovirus exposure and HLA in healthy donors. Overall study findings and caveats: Some V segments could not be told apart, so they were left out, TRBV6-2 and TRBV6-3 among them. Sequences of the TCR beta chain were said to predict the HLA-A and HLA-B alleles of most subjects accurately. Serostatus for CMV was the only available immune exposure information. There were reportedly fewer N-insertions in an Asian-associated ancestry cluster than the roughly 670-donor mean, in a later analysis.

The CDR3 covers 13 residues. Germline loops: CDR1 SGHNT, CDR2 YYREEE (reference sequence). V lost 4 bases, J lost 7 bases, and 14 bases lay in between. PCR employed 60 Vbeta and 13 Jbeta primers. TCRdb's copy holds only in-frame clones and misses some; the assay was immunoSEQ multiplex PCR. The sample records approximately 170,000 clones, roughly four fifths being singletons. The J gene is TRBJ1-2, the V gene TRBV5-4, with a possible D match to TRBD1 (6 bases). Sequencing was performed on PBMCs. The TCR originated in a man aged 45-60 years in good health and CMV-seropositive. The CDR3 DNA reads TGTGCCAGCAGCCAAACAGGGCGAGGTGGCTACACCTTC. As protein: CASSQTGRGGYTF.